This TCR beta chain came from a study of OX40 agonist ivuxolimab in advanced cancers. Sampling of blood occurred at baseline, cycle 4 day 1, and cycle 7 day 1. Here immunoSEQ multiplex PCR was the method, and the copy in TCRdb shows in-frame clones only, minus some. The sample lists 85,000 to 90,000 clones, 80% to 95% occurring once. Germline V gene lookup returns CDR1 SGHRS and CDR2 YFSETQ. V was clipped by 4 bases and J by 3 bases, with 20 bases between them. The CDR3 length is 16 residues. Points from the study as a whole: In the 0.1-3.0 mg/kg groups, partial responders showed among the lowest expansion. Clonal expansion by week 6 occurred in CD4+ and CD8+ blood T cells (at 0.1 to 3.0 mg/kg).

This clone was recorded once. Its target is not known. The receptor comes from an adult with an advanced solid tumor such as melanoma, head and neck, liver or kidney cancer. The rearrangement uses TRBV5-1 and TRBJ2-7, with D perhaps matching TRBD2 (6 bases). This specimen consisted of CD4+ or CD8+ T cells sorted from blood, obtained in a trial of the OX40 agonist ivuxolimab. The CDR3 bases are TGCGCCAGCAGCCCAAATCGTAGCGGACGGAACTACGAGCAGTACTTC. Amino acid sequence: CASSPNRSGRNYEQYF. Combining the CDR3 with reference TRBV5-1 and TRBJ2-7 gives the whole variable domain KAGVTQTPRYLIKTRGQQVTLSCSPISGHRSVSWYQQTPGQGLQFLFEYFSETQRNKGNFPGRFSGRQFSNSRSEMNVSTLELGDSALYLCASSPNRSGRNYEQYFGPGTRLTVT.